This section outlines one TCR beta chain sequence together with its context. The repertoire was sequenced with immunoSEQ multiplex PCR; TCRdb's copy has only in-frame clones and lacks some. The table records tens of thousands of clones, approximately 94% of them present only once. These data are taken from a study of cytomegalovirus exposure and HLA in healthy donors. Trimming cost V 6 bases and J 6 bases, with 18 bases left between them. Per the germline V gene, CDR1 is SGHAT and CDR2 is FQNNGV. This CDR3 spans 14 amino acids. This chain links TRBV11-2 with TRBJ2-7; D perhaps matches TRBD1 (6 bases). The receptor was derived from a woman aged 18-29 years in good health and CMV-seropositive. The sequencing sample was made of PBMCs. The CDR3 sequence: CASRTGTRTGEQYF. The CDR3, as DNA: TGTGCCAGCAGGACCGGGACAAGAACAGGCGAGCAGTACTTC.